This T cell receptor (beta chain) was identified during a study of T cell changes during pregnancy in multiple sclerosis. Only in-frame clones appear in the TCRdb table, and some are missing; sequencing was by immunoSEQ multiplex PCR. The sample consists of tens of thousands of clones, roughly 90% of them appearing once. The ends were cut back, 6 bases at V and 3 bases at J, with 9 bases in the middle. Germline values: CDR1 MNHEY, CDR2 SVGAGI. The CDR3 length is 12 residues. The source was peripheral blood, collected in the first trimester of pregnancy. The receptor comes from a female donor in good health, enrolled as a control in a pregnancy study. The rearrangement uses TRBV6-5 and TRBJ2-7; tentatively, D is TRBD1 (6 bases). The CDR3 DNA reads TGTGCCAGCAGCCAACAGGGCTACGAGCAGTACTTC. It encodes CASSQQGYEQYF.